The following is a T cell receptor beta chain sequence with its context. The antigen is not known. Amplification used 60 Vbeta primers and 13 Jbeta primers. Libraries were prepared by immunoSEQ multiplex PCR; TCRdb keeps only in-frame clonotypes and omits some of them. The table shows tens of thousands of clones, with over 70% occurring only once. The sample comes from a study of cytomegalovirus exposure and HLA in healthy donors. Study results and limitations: Confirmation in vitro established that a few CMV-associated chains were specific for CMV antigens. The authors later linked a missense DCLRE1C variant to TCR beta V- and J-gene trimming. Reportedly, fewer N-insertions than the approximately 700-donor mean appeared in an Asian-associated ancestry cluster in a later analysis.

The CDR3 has 15 residues. This TCR was sampled from a man in his fifties or sixties in good health and CMV-seropositive. Material: PBMCs. This rearrangement joins TRBV21-1 to TRBJ2-3; the table's D call TRBD1 went unverified against the DNA. TRBV21-1 is flagged as a pseudogene. CDR3 sequence (DNA): TGTGCCAGCAGGTACACTGGGCGTAACCCAGATACGCAGTATTTT. Protein: CASRYTGRNPDTQYF.